Detailed here is one T cell receptor beta chain. What it recognizes is unknown. This entry belongs to a study of cytomegalovirus exposure and HLA in healthy donors. Study-wide results and limits: It was approximately 150 TCR beta chains that were listed as cytomegalovirus-associated.

The CDR3 spans 18 residues. The germline gives CDR1 MDHEN, CDR2 SYDVKM. V shed 6 bases and J 3 bases; nucleotides not matched to a gene: 19. The protocol was immunoSEQ multiplex PCR, while the TCRdb copy is restricted to in-frame clones and leaves out a portion. The sample has roughly 250,000 clones; about 90% are singletons. The rearrangement joins TRBV28 to TRBJ2-7, with 8 positions matching TRBD1. Sequences were obtained from PBMCs. The TCR originated in a woman aged 25 to 39 in good health and CMV-seropositive. This CDR3 is CASSRGVEPTGVNYEQYF. The CDR3 coding sequence is TGTGCCAGCAGCCGGGGAGTTGAACCGACAGGGGTCAACTACGAGCAGTACTTC. The whole variable domain, remainder taken from reference TRBV28 and TRBJ2-7, is DVKVTQSSRYLVKRTGEKVFLECVQDMDHENMFWYRQDPGLGLRLIYFSYDVKMKEKGDIPEGYSVSREKKERFSLILESASTNQTSMYLCASSRGVEPTGVNYEQYFGPGTRLTVT.